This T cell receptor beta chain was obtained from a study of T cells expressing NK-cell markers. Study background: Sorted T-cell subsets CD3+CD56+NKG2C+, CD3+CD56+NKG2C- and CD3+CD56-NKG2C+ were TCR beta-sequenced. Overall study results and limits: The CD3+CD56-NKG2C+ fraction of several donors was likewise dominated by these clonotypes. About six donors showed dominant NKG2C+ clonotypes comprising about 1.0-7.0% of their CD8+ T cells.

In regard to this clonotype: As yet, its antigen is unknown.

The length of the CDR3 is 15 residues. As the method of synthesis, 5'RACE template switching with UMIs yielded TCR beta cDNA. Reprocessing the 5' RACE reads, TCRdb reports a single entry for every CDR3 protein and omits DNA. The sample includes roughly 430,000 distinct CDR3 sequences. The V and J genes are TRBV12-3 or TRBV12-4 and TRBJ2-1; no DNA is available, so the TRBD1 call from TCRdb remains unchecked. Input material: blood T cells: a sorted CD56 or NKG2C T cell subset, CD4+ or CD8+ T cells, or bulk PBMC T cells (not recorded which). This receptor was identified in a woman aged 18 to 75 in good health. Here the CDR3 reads CASSLGRGPHNEQFF.